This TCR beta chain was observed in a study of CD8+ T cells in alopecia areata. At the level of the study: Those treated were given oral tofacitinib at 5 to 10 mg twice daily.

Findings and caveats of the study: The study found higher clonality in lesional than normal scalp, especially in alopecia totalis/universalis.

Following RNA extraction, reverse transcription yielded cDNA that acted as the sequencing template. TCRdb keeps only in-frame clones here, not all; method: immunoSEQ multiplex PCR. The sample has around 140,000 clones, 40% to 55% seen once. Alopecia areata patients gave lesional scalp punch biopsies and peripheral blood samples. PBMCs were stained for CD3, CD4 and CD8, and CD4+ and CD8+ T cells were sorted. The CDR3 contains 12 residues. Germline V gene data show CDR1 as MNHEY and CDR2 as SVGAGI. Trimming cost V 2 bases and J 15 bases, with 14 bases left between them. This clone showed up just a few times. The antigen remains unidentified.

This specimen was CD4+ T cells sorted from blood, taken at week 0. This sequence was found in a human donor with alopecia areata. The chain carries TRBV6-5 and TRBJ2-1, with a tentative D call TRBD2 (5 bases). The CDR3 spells CASSYVGNILFF. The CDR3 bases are TGTGCCAGCAGTTACGTCGGGAATATCCTGTTCTTC.